This paragraph reports one TCR beta chain. The antigen is unknown. The V gene end was trimmed by 5 bases and the J gene end by 1 base; junction bases not matched to a gene: 13. The germline CDR1 and CDR2 sequences are SGHTA and FQGNSA. The CDR3 has 19 residues. These data belong to a study of cytomegalovirus exposure and HLA in healthy donors. As for the study in general: For the approximately 360 genotyped donors, approximately 83% fell within the Caucasian-associated ancestry cluster.

Study-wide results and caveats: CMV serostatus stood as the only immune exposure information on hand. The investigators catalogued 164 TCR beta chains as cytomegalovirus-associated. Later on, an analysis found that several of the most significant clusters appeared to be linked to common viral pathogens, which included parvovirus B19.

60 Vbeta and 13 Jbeta primers were used in PCR. Only in-frame clones appear in the TCRdb table, and some are missing; sequencing was by immunoSEQ multiplex PCR. The table lists hundreds of thousands of clones, just over 70% of them singletons. The sample was PBMCs. The TCR originated in a female donor in good health and CMV-seronegative. The chain is built from TRBV7-2 and TRBJ2-7; 14 nucleotides line up with TRBD2. The CDR3 here is CASSRRGTSGSLASYEQYF. The DNA of the CDR3 is TGTGCCAGCAGCCGTAGGGGGACTAGCGGGAGCCTAGCATCCTACGAGCAGTACTTC. Full variable domain (outside the CDR3, taken from reference TRBV7-2 and TRBJ2-7): GAGVSQSPSNKVTEKGKDVELRCDPISGHTALYWYRQSLGQGLEFLIYFQGNSAPDKSGLPSDRFSAERTGGSVSTLTIQRTQQEDSAVYLCASSRRGTSGSLASYEQYFGPGTRLTVT.